This T cell receptor beta chain came from a study of regulatory T cells in long-lasting Graves disease. Background on the study: Persistence in Graves' disease required over 5 years of antithyroid drugs plus positive TSH receptor antibodies. Study conclusions and caveats: When disease was persistent, TRBV28, TRBJ1-2 and TRBJ2-5 were the favored segments.

Time point specified: persistent/refractory GD, antithyroid drugs over 5 years with positive TRAb. PBMC-derived RNA was used for the TCR library. The TCR beta library used iRepertoire HTBI primers with Arm-PCR amplification of CDR3. Authors' analysis steps: Identified segments across samples numbered under 80 TRBV and over eleven TRBJ. MiXCR, applied by TCRdb to the multiplex PCR reads, yields one record per CDR3 protein. TCRdb's processing, not the authors' own work, is the source of the V and J calls. Of around 460,000 distinct CDR3 sequences in the sample, 20% to 25% were seen once. This clonotype showed up many times. Its antigen is not known. CDR1 is SNHLY, CDR2 FYNNEI, per germline. V dropped 3 bases and J dropped 6; count of bases not matched to a gene: 1. The CDR3 is made up of 14 amino acids.

The sequence was obtained from a female donor with Graves disease. Here the sequenced sample was peripheral blood mononuclear cells (PBMCs), taken when the disease was refractory, from a patient treated with antithyroid drugs. This chain connects TRBV2 to TRBJ2-2, with 10 bases aligning to TRBD1. The CDR3 spells CASSEGTGAGELFF. The CDR3 DNA reads as TGTGCCAGCAGTGAGGGGACAGGGGCCGGGGAGCTGTTTTTT.